The 17 T cell receptor beta chains listed next were all sequenced from one sample in a study of shared clonotypes between healthy human individuals (dated by TCRdb to about 2020). Library generation was performed with the immunoSEQ multiplex PCR assay. TCRdb's version of the immuneACCESS table is confined to in-frame rearrangements and falls short of the full clone set. An unresolved V gene accounts for under half of the shortfall where checked; the remainder is of unknown origin. Counted in this sample were roughly 1,600,000 clones; 97% to 99% of them appeared once. About 0.4% of the sample is in the top ten clones. Material: naive CD4+ T cells sorted from blood. What this sample's cell subset or site label stands for: CD45RA+ positively selected. These receptors originate from a man aged 25-45 years in good health.

For this clone: Its ends do not fully match the called genes, so a read error is possible. The chain joins TRBV28 to TRBJ2-1; 9 nucleotides match TRBD1. The CDR3 spans 16 residues. Germline loops: CDR1 MDHEN, CDR2 SYDVKM. The CDR3 region has the DNA TGTGCCAGCAGGGACTCGTTCGGGACAGGGCTTAGTTTCAGGATCTTC. Protein sequence: CASRDSFGTGLSFRIF.

The rearrangement joins TRBV7-2 to TRBJ2-1; D possibly uses TRBD1 or TRBD2 (5 bases each). Germline V gives CDR1 SGHTA, CDR2 FQGNSA. The CDR3 spans 15 residues. V was shortened by 5 bases and J by 4 bases, with 15 bases between the two germline ends. CDR3 protein: CASSPRGLSYNEQFF. CDR3 in DNA: TGTGCCAGCAGCCCCCGGGGCCTATCATACAATGAGCAGTTCTTC. Full variable domain (remainder filled in from reference TRBV7-2 and TRBJ2-1): GAGVSQSPSNKVTEKGKDVELRCDPISGHTALYWYRQSLGQGLEFLIYFQGNSAPDKSGLPSDRFSAERTGGSVSTLTIQRTQQEDSAVYLCASSPRGLSYNEQFFGPGTRLTVL.

The genes are TRBV5-1 and TRBJ1-3; no reliable D call. Trimming took off 5 bases at V and 9 bases at J, with 18 bases between the two ends. The CDR3 has 14 residues. Germline CDR1 reads SGHRS; CDR2 reads YFSETQ. In DNA, the CDR3 is TGCGCCAGCAGATCCACTGGGGTCCGGGGCACCATATATTTT. This codes for CASRSTGVRGTIYF.

The chain joins TRBV5-1 to TRBJ2-7; the D is unclear. Between the trimmed V and J ends, which lost 8 bases and 1 base, there was a span of 16 bases. The germline CDR1 and CDR2 sequences are SGHRS and YFSETQ. The CDR3 runs 14 residues. The CDR3 sequence: CASRLVPSSYEQYF. As DNA, the CDR3 is TGCGCCAGTCGCCTGGTACCCTCTTCCTACGAGCAGTACTTC.

V and J are TRBV5-1 and TRBJ2-7; perhaps TRBD1 as D (6 bases). The CDR3 runs 15 residues. Between the trimmed V and J ends, which lost 4 bases and 1 base, there was a span of 15 bases. Germline CDR1 SGHRS, CDR2 YFSETQ. The CDR3 bases are TGCGCCAGCAGCATCCCGGGACAATCTTCCTACGAGCAGTACTTC. Translation gives CASSIPGQSSYEQYF.

As to this clone: The same CDR3 is also encoded by other DNA sequences in this sample. The rearrangement links TRBV9 to TRBJ2-1; the D is unclear. Germline V gene lookup returns CDR1 SGDLS and CDR2 YYNGEE. The CDR3 is 12 residues long. V lost 0 bases and J lost 2, with 0 bases in between. The CDR3 sequence is CASSVAYNEQFF. CDR3 bases: TGTGCCAGCAGCGTAGCCTACAATGAGCAGTTCTTC. Full variable domain (remainder filled in from reference TRBV9 and TRBJ2-1): DSGVTQTPKHLITATGQRVTLRCSPRSGDLSVYWYQQSLDQGLQFLIQYYNGEERAKGNILERFSAQQFPDLHSELNLSSLELGDSALYFCASSVAYNEQFFGPGTRLTVL.

The V call is TRBV6-1, the J call TRBJ2-2; D may be TRBD1 (6 bases). The CDR3 extends over 15 amino acids. In germline, CDR1 is MNHNS, CDR2 SASEGT. V was cut by 8 bases and J by 6 bases, with 19 bases left in between. The DNA of the CDR3 is TGTGCCAGCTCCGAGAGGGGGTATGACTCCGGGGAGCTGTTTTTT. Translating gives CASSERGYDSGELFF.

The chain is built from TRBV7-2 and TRBJ2-7; the D gene could be TRBD1 or TRBD2 (5 bases each). V shed 4 bases and J shed 4 bases, with 17 bases lying between them. CDR3 size: 15 residues. Germline V gene data show CDR1 as SGHTA and CDR2 as FQGNSA. CDR3 in amino acids: CASSSNSGTIYEQYF. For the CDR3, the DNA is TGTGCCAGCAGCTCAAATTCCGGGACCATATACGAGCAGTACTTC.

The chain uses TRBV25-1 and TRBJ2-2; D may be TRBD1 (6 bases). CDR1 MGHDK and CDR2 SYGVNS come from the germline V gene. V dropped 1 base and J dropped 7 bases, with 10 bases sitting between them. The length of the CDR3 is 14 residues. As DNA, the CDR3 is TGTGCCAGCAGTGAATTGGGGGCGGGCGGGGAGCTGTTTTTT. This codes for CASSELGAGGELFF.

This chain connects TRBV2 to TRBJ2-5; D remains ambiguous. CDR3 size: 14 residues. The V end lost 6 bases, the J end lost 1 base, and 12 bases lay between the germline ends. Germline CDR1 reads SNHLY; CDR2 reads FYNNEI. CDR3 coding DNA: TGTGCCAGCAGCCTCTATGCGGCCCAAGAGACCCAGTACTTC. Its protein is CASSLYAAQETQYF.

The chain carries TRBV28 and TRBJ2-5; 7 positions match TRBD1. The CDR3 consists of 14 residues. Per the germline V gene, CDR1 is MDHEN and CDR2 is SYDVKM. Unmatched junction bases numbered 9, after V lost 6 bases and J lost 5 bases. As DNA, the CDR3 is TGTGCCAGCAGGACAGGGTTTCGTGCTGAGACCCAGTACTTC. Residues: CASRTGFRAETQYF. Together with reference TRBV28 and TRBJ2-5, the CDR3 gives the full variable domain: DVKVTQSSRYLVKRTGEKVFLECVQDMDHENMFWYRQDPGLGLRLIYFSYDVKMKEKGDIPEGYSVSREKKERFSLILESASTNQTSMYLCASRTGFRAETQYFGPGTRLLVL.

The rearrangement joins TRBV30 to TRBJ2-6; D remains unclear. CDR1 GTSNPN and CDR2 SVGIG come from the germline V gene (reference sequence). V shed 2 bases and J shed 0 bases, with 14 bases lying between them. The CDR3 spans 17 residues. This chain's CDR3 is CAWSRKDGNSGANVLTF. The DNA of the CDR3 is TGTGCCTGGAGTAGAAAGGATGGAAACTCTGGGGCCAACGTCCTGACTTTC.

The rearrangement links TRBV6-6 to TRBJ1-5; unclear D gene. Germline V gene sequence: CDR1 MNHNY, CDR2 SVGAGI (reference sequence). The CDR3 has 16 residues. Trimming took 4 bases from V and 0 from J, leaving 13 bases between them. The CDR3 protein is CASSFRDGYSNQPQHF. The CDR3 nucleotides are TGTGCCAGCAGTTTCCGGGATGGATATAGCAATCAGCCCCAGCATTTT.

The chain joins TRBV10-2 to TRBJ2-2, with 9 bases aligning to TRBD2. Germline lookup yields CDR1 WSHSY and CDR2 SAAADI. Germline trimming cut 6 bases from V and 7 bases from J; bases unmatched to any gene: 9. The CDR3 has 15 residues. The CDR3 DNA reads as TGCGCCAGCAGCATAACAGCGGGAGGTGGCGGGGAGCTGTTTTTT. Amino acid sequence: CASSITAGGGGELFF.

This rearrangement joins TRBV7-8 to TRBJ2-3, with TRBD2 identical over 10 bases. Germline-derived CDR1 and CDR2 are SGHVS and FQNEAQ. The CDR3 runs to 16 residues. V shed 5 bases, J shed 2 bases, and the junction held 7 bases outside the gene matches. The chain's CDR3 is CASSPRTSGLTDTQYF. The CDR3, as DNA: TGTGCCAGCAGCCCAAGGACTAGCGGACTCACAGATACGCAGTATTTT. Full variable domain (rest looked up from reference TRBV7-8 and TRBJ2-3): GAGVSQSPRYKVAKRGQDVALRCDPISGHVSLFWYQQALGQGPEFLTYFQNEAQLDKSGLPSDRFFAERPEGSVSTLKIQRTQQEDSAVYLCASSPRTSGLTDTQYFGPGTRLTVL.

This chain joins TRBV11-3 and TRBJ2-2; D may be TRBD2 (6 bases). CDR3 length: 15 amino acids. The germline V and J ends were trimmed by 5 bases and 6 bases, with 16 bases remaining between them. From germline, CDR1 is SGHNT and CDR2 YENEEA. This chain's CDR3 is CASSPGLGPPGELFF. DNA for the CDR3: TGTGCCAGCAGCCCGGGACTGGGACCCCCCGGGGAGCTGTTTTTT.

This chain joins TRBV25-1 and TRBJ1-4; possible D gene TRBD1, 5 bases. The CDR3 spans 15 residues. CDR1 and CDR2 (germline): MGHDK, SYGVNS. The V end lost 2 bases, the J end lost 0 bases, and 7 bases lay between the germline ends. The CDR3 here is CASSEPGATNEKLFF. The CDR3 DNA is TGTGCCAGCAGTGAACCGGGGGCAACTAATGAAAAACTGTTTTTT.